This TCR beta chain emerged from a study of cytomegalovirus exposure and HLA in healthy donors. Background on the study: The Caucasian-associated ancestry cluster held over 80% of 300 to 500 genotyped donors. Points from the study as a whole: Highly shared sequence variants in one cluster were likely a sequencing artifact.

In the PCR, 60 Vbeta and 13 Jbeta primers were used. The method was immunoSEQ multiplex PCR; TCRdb's version includes in-frame clones alone and lacks a portion of them. The sample includes some 140,000 clones, roughly 77% seen only once; the top ten take over 6%. As concerns this clone: The target antigen is unknown.

V lost 5 bases, J lost 7 bases, and 4 bases stayed unmatched. Germline V CDR1 and CDR2: MNHEY, SMNVEV (reference sequence). CDR3 size: 14 residues. The clonotype was recovered from a man aged 25-45 years in good health and CMV-seropositive. The chain joins TRBV27 to TRBJ1-6; 8 nucleotides line up with TRBD1. Sequenced input: PBMCs. The CDR3 sequence is CASSPRQGNSPLHF. The CDR3, as DNA: TGTGCCAGCAGTCCCCGACAGGGGAATTCACCCCTCCACTTT.